This TCR beta chain was documented in a study of T-cell memory formation after mild COVID-19. On the study more broadly: Among the donors, TCR clusters were largely specific to each donor. The study's findings and limits: Those CD4+ clones that contracted were mainly in CM and EM (CD8+ ones in EMRA). Prior to infection, memory already included some responding clones, suggesting cross-reactive memory joined.

TCRdb ran MiXCR on the 5' RACE reads and lists one entry per CDR3 protein. The data contain 350,000 to 450,000 distinct CDR3 sequences, 24% of them seen just once; the ten biggest clones take up around 8.1%. About this clonotype: Its antigen is undetermined. The junction departs from the called germline gene at one end, perhaps through a read error.

CDR3 length: 14 amino acids. CDR1 and CDR2 (germline): SGHDT, YYEEEE. The chain couples TRBV5-6 to TRBJ1-6; 7 bases match TRBD1. The clonotype originates from an adult woman who had mild COVID-19 (a few samples of this study predate the infection). Cell type and time point are not known. The sample comprised PBMCs or a T cell subset sorted from them (not recorded which). The CDR3 region has the DNA TGTGCCAGCAGCTCACTACAGGGGAGTTCACCCATCCACTTT. Translation: CASSSLQGSSPIHF.